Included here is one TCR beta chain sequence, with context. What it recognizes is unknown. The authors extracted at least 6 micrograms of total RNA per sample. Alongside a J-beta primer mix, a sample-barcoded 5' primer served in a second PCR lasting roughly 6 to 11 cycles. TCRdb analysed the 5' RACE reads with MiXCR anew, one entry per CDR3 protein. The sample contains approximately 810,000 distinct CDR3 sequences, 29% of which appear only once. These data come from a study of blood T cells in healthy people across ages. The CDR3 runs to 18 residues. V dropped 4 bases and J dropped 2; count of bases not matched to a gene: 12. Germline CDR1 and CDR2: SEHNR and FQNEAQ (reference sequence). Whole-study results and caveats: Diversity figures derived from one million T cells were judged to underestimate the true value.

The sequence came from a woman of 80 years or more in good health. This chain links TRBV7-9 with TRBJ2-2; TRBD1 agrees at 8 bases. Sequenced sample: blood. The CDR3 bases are TGTGCCAGCAGCTCCCCGCTCTGGGGACAGGTTAACACCGGGGAGCTGTTTTTT. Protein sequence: CASSSPLWGQVNTGELFF.